This record looks at one T cell receptor (beta chain) sequence and its context. The data are from a study of cytomegalovirus exposure and HLA in healthy donors. In the PCR, 60 Vbeta and 13 Jbeta primers were used. Repertoires were generated with immunoSEQ multiplex PCR, while TCRdb's copy carries only in-frame clones and drops some. This sample has 110,000 or so clones; 81% occur once, and the top ten carry roughly 2.4%. Germline loops: CDR1 SEHNR, CDR2 FQNEAQ (reference sequence). V was shortened by 3 bases and J by 5 bases, with 10 bases between the two germline ends. The CDR3 extends over 13 amino acids.

The sequencing input was PBMCs. The receptor was derived from a woman in her forties in good health and CMV-seronegative. The V and J genes are TRBV7-9 and TRBJ1-2; D may be TRBD1 (6 bases). CDR3 nucleotides: TGTGCCAGCAGCTTCGGACAGCATTATGGCTACACCTTC. It translates to CASSFGQHYGYTF.